One and the same sample provided the 16 T cell receptor beta chains below, sequenced in a study of control samples from healthy donors and cancer patients. Produced via immunoSEQ multiplex PCR; TCRdb's table is partial and in-frame only. In the table there are 35,000 to 50,000 clones, 94% of which are singletons. Sequences were obtained from blood. Source of these receptors: a man aged 55 to 70 in good health.

The rearrangement joins TRBV4-1 to TRBJ2-1; possible D gene TRBD2, 5 bases. Germline V lookup: CDR1 MGHRA, CDR2 YSYEKL. CDR3 length equals 13 residues. Between the trimmed V and J ends, which lost 3 bases and 7 bases, there was a span of 10 bases. CDR3 DNA: TGCGCCAGCAGCCACCCCGGGGTGAATGAGCAGTTCTTC. Its protein product is CASSHPGVNEQFF.

The gene calls are TRBV20-1 and TRBJ1-4; D not certain. The CDR3 has 13 residues. The V end lost 4 bases, the J end lost 3 bases, and 9 bases lay between the germline ends. The germline CDR1 and CDR2 sequences are DFQATT and SNEGSKA (reference sequence). CDR3 coding DNA: TGCAGTGCTAATGAAGGACCTAATGAAAAACTGTTTTTT. Its translation is CSANEGPNEKLFF.

The CDR3 is CASSYEGTQYF. In DNA form, the CDR3 reads TGTGCCAGCAGTTACGAGGGCACCCAGTACTTC. The J gene is TRBJ2-5, the V gene TRBV5-4; perhaps TRBD2 as D (5 bases). Germline V CDR1 and CDR2: SGHNT, YYREEE (reference sequence). This CDR3 has 11 residues. V was pared by 5 bases and J by 8 bases, with 10 bases between.

This rearrangement joins TRBV7-2 to TRBJ2-3; possibly TRBD2 for D (6 bases). CDR1 and CDR2 (germline): SGHTA, FQGNSA. V gave up 4 bases and J gave up 3 bases, with 23 bases separating them. The CDR3 is made up of 18 amino acids. In DNA form, the CDR3 reads TGTGCCAGCAGCTCTACTCGGGACTTCAGAGTTGGTACAGATACGCAGTATTTT. It encodes CASSSTRDFRVGTDTQYF.

The chain uses TRBV19 and TRBJ1-3; possibly TRBD1 for D (6 bases). In germline, CDR1 is LNHDA, CDR2 SQIVND (reference sequence). The V end lost 4 bases, the J end lost 2 bases, and 18 bases lay between the germline ends. The CDR3 contains 17 residues. CDR3 in amino acids: CASSTHRATSTGNTIYF. CDR3 nucleotides: TGTGCCAGTAGTACTCACAGGGCTACTAGCACTGGAAACACCATATATTTT.

The chain has TRBV4-1 and TRBJ2-1; 9 positions match TRBD1. V lost 4 bases and J lost 2; bases outside the gene matches: 12. The germline V gene encodes CDR1 MGHRA and CDR2 YSYEKL. This CDR3 spans 18 amino acids. CDR3 sequence (DNA): TGCGCCAGCAGCCCACTCACGTGGGGACAGGGACCCTACAATGAGCAGTTCTTC. This encodes CASSPLTWGQGPYNEQFF.

This clone is a singleton in its sample. The V gene is TRBV7-9, the J gene TRBJ2-4; D is ambiguous. Germline loops: CDR1 SEHNR, CDR2 FQNEAQ (reference sequence). Trimming removed 5 bases at V and 5 bases at J, with 10 bases between. The CDR3 loop spans 13 amino acids. The CDR3: CASSLPGENIQYF. DNA for the CDR3: TGTGCCAGCAGCCTGCCCGGCGAAAACATTCAGTACTTC. The full variable domain, rest sourced from reference TRBV7-9 and TRBJ2-4, is DTGVSQNPRHKITKRGQNVTFRCDPISEHNRLYWYRQTLGQGPEFLTYFQNEAQLEKSRLLSDRFSAERPKGSFSTLEIQRTEQGDSAMYLCASSLPGENIQYFGAGTRLSVL.

The chain carries TRBV24-1 and TRBJ2-3; 11 bases match TRBD2. Germline V CDR1 and CDR2: KGHDR, SFDVKD. V lost 5 bases, J lost 14 bases, and 8 bases stayed unmatched. The CDR3 has 13 residues. The CDR3 coding sequence is TGTGCCACCAGTGTGGTAGCGGGAGGGCCGTGGTATTTT. Its translation is CATSVVAGGPWYF.

This chain links TRBV19 with TRBJ2-7; 8 bases agree with TRBD1. From germline, CDR1 is LNHDA and CDR2 SQIVND (reference sequence). The CDR3 has 14 amino acids. V dropped 5 bases and J dropped 4; count of bases not matched to a gene: 7. For the CDR3, the DNA is TGTGCCAGTAGTCTTCGACAGGGGTTATACGAGCAGTACTTC. Encoded protein: CASSLRQGLYEQYF.

The V gene is TRBV18, the J gene TRBJ2-2; D could derive from TRBD1 or TRBD2 (5 bases each). Trimming left V 5 bases short and J 7 bases short, with 20 bases between. The CDR3 is 16 residues long. CDR1 and CDR2 from the germline V gene are KGHSH and LQKENI. The CDR3 region has the DNA TGTGCCAGCTCAGCTACCGGGACGACGTTGGGCGGGGAGCTGTTTTTT. Amino acids: CASSATGTTLGGELFF. The whole variable domain, remainder taken from reference TRBV18 and TRBJ2-2, is NAGVMQNPRHLVRRRGQEARLRCSPMKGHSHVYWYRQLPEEGLKFMVYLQKENIIDESGMPKERFSAEFPKEGPSILRIQQVVRGDSAAYFCASSATGTTLGGELFFGEGSRLTVL.

V usage is TRBV3-1 (or the pseudogene TRBV3-2) and J usage is TRBJ2-7; 8 nucleotides match TRBD2. This CDR3 is built from 14 residues. V was pared by 3 bases and J by 3 bases, with 4 bases of the junction left unmatched. Looked up from germline, CDR1 is LGHDT and CDR2 is YNNKEL (reference sequence). The CDR3 is CASSHSGNLYEQYF. The CDR3 DNA is TGTGCCAGCAGCCATAGCGGGAACCTCTACGAGCAGTACTTC.

The gene calls are TRBV5-6 and TRBJ2-5; 9 bases agree with TRBD1. Trimming at V came to 2 bases and at J to 6 bases, leaving 17 bases not matched to a gene. Germline V gene lookup returns CDR1 SGHDT and CDR2 YYEEEE. CDR3 length: 18 amino acids. The CDR3 sequence: CASSFLLPGTGRLQTQYF. The CDR3 DNA sequence: TGTGCCAGCAGCTTCCTGCTCCCGGGGACAGGGAGGTTGCAGACCCAGTACTTC. Together with reference TRBV5-6 and TRBJ2-5, the CDR3 gives the full variable domain: DAGVTQSPTHLIKTRGQQVTLRCSPKSGHDTVSWYQQALGQGPQFIFQYYEEEERQRGNFPDRFSGHQFPNYSSELNVNALLLGDSALYLCASSFLLPGTGRLQTQYFGPGTRLLVL.

The chain couples TRBV12-5 to TRBJ2-2, with TRBD2 as a possible D gene (7 bases). Germline CDR1 and CDR2: LGHNT and FRNRAP. The V end lost 2 bases, the J end lost 7 bases, and 26 bases lay between the germline ends. This CDR3 contains 19 residues. The CDR3 region has the DNA TGTGCTAGTGGTTTGACTCGGGTTAGGGGGAGGGCCGTGAGCGGGGAGCTGTTTTTT. As protein: CASGLTRVRGRAVSGELFF.

This clone was detected only once. The V gene is TRBV6-2 or TRBV6-3, the J gene TRBJ2-7; 9 bases align to TRBD1. Trimming removed 5 bases from V and 0 bases from J; junction bases left unmatched: 5. The CDR3 is 15 residues long. The germline gives CDR1 MNHEY, CDR2 SVGEGT. CDR3 amino acids: CASSGGQGLSYEQYF. The CDR3 coding sequence is TGTGCCAGCAGTGGGGGACAGGGCCTCTCCTACGAGCAGTACTTC.

V gene TRBV24-1 combines with J gene TRBJ2-3, with unresolved D. V was cut by 2 bases and J by 1 base, with 9 bases left in between. This CDR3 has 15 residues. Germline CDR1 and CDR2: KGHDR and SFDVKD. The CDR3 DNA reads TGTGCCACCAGTGATTCAGGCACCGGCACAGATACGCAGTATTTT. Translation gives CATSDSGTGTDTQYF.

This chain links TRBV19 with TRBJ1-2; D not resolved. Trimming stripped 1 base from V and 7 bases from J, with 10 bases between. This CDR3 region has 13 residues. Germline V gives CDR1 LNHDA, CDR2 SQIVND (reference sequence). Here the CDR3 reads CASSIVPGRGYTF. In nucleotides, the CDR3 is TGTGCCAGTAGTATAGTTCCCGGACGTGGCTACACCTTC. Using reference TRBV19 and TRBJ1-2 for the parts outside the CDR3, the full variable domain is DGGITQSPKYLFRKEGQNVTLSCEQNLNHDAMYWYRQDPGQGLRLIYYSQIVNDFQKGDIAEGYSVSREKKESFPLTVTSAQKNPTAFYLCASSIVPGRGYTFGSGTRLTVV.